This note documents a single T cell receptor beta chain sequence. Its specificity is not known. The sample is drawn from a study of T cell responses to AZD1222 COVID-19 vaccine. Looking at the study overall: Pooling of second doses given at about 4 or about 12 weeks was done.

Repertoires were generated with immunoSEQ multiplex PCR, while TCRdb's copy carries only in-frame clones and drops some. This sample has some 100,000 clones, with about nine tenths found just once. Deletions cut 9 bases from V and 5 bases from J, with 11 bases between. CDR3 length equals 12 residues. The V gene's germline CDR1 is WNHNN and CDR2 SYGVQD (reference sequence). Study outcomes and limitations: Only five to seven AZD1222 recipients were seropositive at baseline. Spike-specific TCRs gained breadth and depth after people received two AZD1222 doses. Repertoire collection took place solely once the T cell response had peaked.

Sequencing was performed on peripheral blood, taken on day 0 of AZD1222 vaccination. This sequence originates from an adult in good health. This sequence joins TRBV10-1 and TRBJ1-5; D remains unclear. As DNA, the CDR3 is TGCGCCAGTCTCGTAGGTTATCAGCCCCAGCATTTT. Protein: CASLVGYQPQHF.